A selection of T cell receptor beta chains follows, all from one sample in a study of PD-1 blockade in classical Hodgkin lymphoma. TCRdb's copy holds only in-frame clones and misses some; the assay was immunoSEQ multiplex PCR. The sample includes some 100,000 clones, about nine tenths of them seen just once. The source was peripheral blood mononuclear cells (PBMCs), collected at baseline. The receptors originated from a human donor with classical Hodgkin lymphoma. CDR3s include the opening cysteine and the closing phenylalanine or tryptophan. Fields, in order: J gene, V gene, clone size, D gene, CDR3 protein, CDR3 DNA. The D gene is left open where the match is weak. Some rows have no size entry. The others give once, few or many, or a class for an expanded clone.

TRBJ2-1 TRBV30 . TRBD1 CAWSYDRGNEQFF TGTGCCTGGAGTTATGACAGGGGCAATGAGCAGTTCTTC
TRBJ1-1 TRBV2 few . CASVETTLHTEAFF TGTGCCAGCGTGGAGACCACCTTACACACTGAAGCTTTCTTT
TRBJ2-7 TRBV6-6 once . CASSYWGGAEQYF TGTGCCAGCAGTTACTGGGGCGGGGCCGAGCAGTACTTC
TRBJ2-5 TRBV30 . TRBD2 CASTSGSGQETQYF TGTGCCTCCACTAGCGGGAGTGGGCAAGAGACCCAGTACTTC
TRBJ1-3 TRBV29-1 . . CSVGVSSGNTIYF TGCAGCGTTGGTGTCAGCTCTGGAAACACCATATATTTT
TRBJ2-7 TRBV19 . TRBD2 CASSIRRGSLYEQYF TGTGCCAGTAGTATACGGCGGGGGTCCCTCTACGAGCAGTACTTC
TRBJ2-3 TRBV27 . . CASSVLGVEITDTQYF TGTGCCAGCAGTGTCCTCGGGGTGGAAATCACAGATACGCAGTATTTT
TRBJ2-7 TRBV6-1 . . CASRETGLYEQYF TGTGCCAGCAGAGAAACAGGGTTATACGAGCAGTACTTC
TRBJ2-7 TRBV29-1 . TRBD1 CSVEGTGSSGSYEQYF TGCAGCGTTGAAGGGACAGGGAGTTCGGGGTCCTACGAGCAGTACTTC
TRBJ1-2 TRBV2 . . CASSEGGSYGYTF TGTGCCAGCAGTGAAGGGGGCTCGTATGGCTACACCTTC
TRBJ2-5 TRBV7-9 once TRBD2 CASSSLLAGDRETQYF TGTGCCAGCAGCTCCCTTCTAGCGGGAGATAGAGAGACCCAGTACTTC
TRBJ2-3 TRBV21-1 . . CASSAGTGDTDTQYF TGTGCCAGCAGTGCCGGGACAGGGGACACAGATACGCAGTATTTT
TRBJ2-7 TRBV10-1 . . CAHSRGLTSYEQYF TGCGCCCACAGTAGGGGTCTCACCTCCTACGAGCAGTACTTC
TRBJ2-7 TRBV30 . TRBD1 CAWRIQGAATTEQYF TGTGCCTGGAGGATCCAGGGGGCGGCCACAACCGAGCAGTACTTC
TRBJ1-2 TRBV7-8 . . CASSLAAGANYGYTF TGTGCCAGCAGCTTAGCTGCGGGGGCGAACTATGGCTACACCTTC
TRBJ1-2 TRBV2 few . CASSALPGGYTF TGTGCCAGCAGTGCGCTTCCTGGTGGCTACACCTTC
TRBJ1-2 TRBV29-1 . TRBD1 CSVRTGGREKANYGYTF TGCAGCGTGAGGACAGGGGGCCGCGAAAAAGCTAACTATGGCTACACCTTC
TRBJ2-1 TRBV13 . TRBD2 CASSLRGLAGVAEQFF TGTGCCAGCAGCTTGAGGGGACTAGCGGGAGTGGCTGAGCAGTTCTTC
TRBJ2-5 TRBV7-9 . TRBD1 CASSVRDRVRVGETQYF TGTGCCAGCAGCGTCCGGGACAGGGTGAGGGTCGGGGAGACCCAGTACTTC
TRBJ2-2 TRBV9 . . CASSVGTTGAGELFF TGTGCCAGCAGCGTAGGCACCACAGGTGCCGGGGAGCTGTTTTTT
TRBJ1-1 TRBV7-8 . . CASSLDTGPVLEAFF TGTGCCAGCAGCTTAGATACGGGCCCCGTTCTTGAAGCTTTCTTT
TRBJ2-1 TRBV9 . TRBD2 CASSVGIREALIFEQFF TGTGCCAGCAGCGTAGGGATCCGGGAGGCGTTGATATTTGAGCAGTTCTTC
TRBJ1-1 TRBV5-1 . . CASRVYGGTEAFF TGCGCCAGCAGGGTCTACGGGGGAACTGAAGCTTTCTTT
TRBJ2-7 TRBV7-8 . TRBD2 CASSLALASGTHEQYF TGTGCCAGCAGCTTAGCGCTGGCTAGCGGGACCCACGAGCAGTACTTC
TRBJ1-1 TRBV30 . . CAWRAGWATEAFF TGTGCCTGGAGGGCCGGCTGGGCCACTGAAGCTTTCTTT
TRBJ1-3 TRBV19 once TRBD1 CASSIDPWTDRGLGNTIYF TGTGCCAGTAGTATAGATCCGTGGACGGACAGGGGGCTCGGAAACACCATATATTTT
TRBJ2-3 TRBV5-1 . . CASSRIGGTPGGDTQYF TGCGCCAGCAGCCGAATTGGCGGGACACCGGGGGGAGATACGCAGTATTTT
TRBJ1-2 TRBV12-5 . . CASGLRQPVNYGYTF TGTGCTAGTGGTTTAAGGCAGCCAGTGAACTATGGCTACACCTTC
TRBJ2-7 TRBV29-1 . . CSVEAESYEQYF TGCAGCGTTGAGGCCGAATCCTACGAGCAGTACTTC
TRBJ2-7 TRBV15 . TRBD1 CATSRQTGTGPYEQYF TGTGCCACCAGCAGGCAGACCGGGACAGGGCCCTACGAGCAGTACTTC
TRBJ1-5 TRBV19 . . CASSTSPPKRPQHF TGTGCCAGTAGTACCAGTCCCCCAAAGAGGCCCCAGCATTTT
TRBJ2-5 TRBV10-3 . . CAISVRDNYQETQYF TGTGCCATCAGTGTAAGGGACAACTACCAAGAGACCCAGTACTTC
TRBJ1-5 TRBV6-1 . . CASSERHRSTQPQHF TGTGCCAGCAGTGAAAGGCACCGCTCCACCCAGCCCCAGCATTTT
TRBJ2-3 TRBV5-1 . . CASSLVLQDTDTQYF TGCGCCAGCAGCTTGGTTCTACAAGACACAGATACGCAGTATTTT
TRBJ1-2 TRBV6-5 . . CASRGPVYGYTF TGTGCCAGCAGGGGGCCTGTCTATGGCTACACCTTC
TRBJ1-4 TRBV5-4 . . CASSMAANEKLFF TGTGCCAGCAGTATGGCAGCAAATGAAAAACTGTTTTTT
TRBJ1-1 TRBV5-6 . . CASSLLDRNTEAFF TGTGCCAGCTCCCTCCTGGACAGGAACACTGAAGCTTTCTTT
TRBJ2-7 TRBV19 . TRBD1 CASRPGTGGYEQYF TGTGCCAGTAGACCTGGGACAGGGGGCTACGAGCAGTACTTC
TRBJ1-2 TRBV9 . TRBD1 CASSVGGQGGVGYTF TGTGCCAGCAGCGTCGGGGGACAGGGAGGCGTTGGCTACACCTTC
TRBJ1-2 TRBV2 . . CARQVFYGYTF TGTGCCAGACAGGTGTTCTATGGCTACACCTTC
TRBJ2-1 TRBV5-1 . TRBD2 CASSLWGTSGNFNEQFF TGCGCCAGCAGCTTGTGGGGAACTAGCGGGAACTTCAATGAGCAGTTCTTC
TRBJ1-2 TRBV9 . . CASSAGTVYGYTF TGTGCCAGCAGCGCCGGGACGGTCTATGGCTACACCTTC
TRBJ1-2 TRBV5-6 . . CASSLGPREGGYTF TGTGCCAGCAGCTTGGGCCCCAGGGAGGGTGGCTACACCTTC
TRBJ2-1 TRBV5-1 once TRBD1 CASSLRRSGQGVYNEQFF TGCGCCAGCAGCTTGCGTCGTAGCGGACAGGGGGTCTACAATGAGCAGTTCTTC
TRBJ2-3 TRBV9 . TRBD2 CASSVGTSGILYTDTQYF TGTGCCAGCAGCGTAGGGACTAGCGGGATCCTTTACACAGATACGCAGTATTTT
TRBJ1-5 TRBV11-2 . TRBD1 CASGSGTGTSNQPQHF TGTGCCAGCGGTTCCGGGACAGGGACGAGCAATCAGCCCCAGCATTTT
TRBJ1-1 TRBV7-9 . TRBD1 CASSLTGMNTEAFF TGTGCCAGCAGTTTGACAGGGATGAACACTGAAGCTTTCTTT
TRBJ2-1 TRBV28 . TRBD1 CASRTGGPYNEQFF TGTGCCAGCAGAACAGGGGGACCATACAATGAGCAGTTCTTC
TRBJ2-7 TRBV6-4 once . CASLHGPYEQYF TGTGCCAGCTTGCATGGACCCTACGAGCAGTACTTC
TRBJ1-3 TRBV6-6 . . CASSSDRSLSGNTIYF TGTGCCAGCAGTTCTGACAGGAGCCTCTCTGGAAACACCATATATTTT
TRBJ2-1 TRBV30 . . CAWSVKGRSYNEQFF TGTGCCTGGAGTGTGAAGGGAAGGTCCTACAATGAGCAGTTCTTC
TRBJ2-7 TRBV9 . TRBD1 CASSPRRTGDEQYF TGTGCCAGCAGCCCCCGCCGGACAGGGGACGAGCAGTACTTC